Below are 8 T cell receptor beta chains sequenced from a single sample in a study of T cells after yellow fever vaccination. Each CDR3 protein is one row after TCRdb ran MiXCR on the 5' RACE reads. The sample shows over 85,000 distinct CDR3 sequences, roughly 8.2% of them seen only once. The starting material was CD8+ T cells not binding an NS4B(214-222) dextramer, sorted from PBMCs, obtained roughly 15 days after the first yellow fever vaccination. Source of these receptors: a man in his late teens or twenties who received the YFV17D yellow fever vaccine.

This clonotype came up a few times. The rearrangement uses TRBV4-1 and TRBJ1-4; D remains ambiguous. This CDR3 has 15 amino acids. Trimming removed 1 base from V and 4 bases from J, with 10 bases in between. Germline V lookup: CDR1 MGHRA, CDR2 YSYEKL. The CDR3 DNA reads as TGCGCCAGCAGCCAAGGGGCAGGAGATAATGAAAAACTGTTTTTT. Amino acid sequence: CASSQGAGDNEKLFF.

This clonotype was seen ten or more times. This chain joins TRBV12-3 or TRBV12-4 and TRBJ2-5, with 7 positions matching TRBD1. The length of the CDR3 is 12 residues. The J segment lost 4 bases and the V segment lost 4 bases, leaving 0 bases of the junction unmatched. CDR3 region: CASSWDRETQYF. CDR3 coding DNA: TGTGCCAGCAGTTGGGACAGAGAGACCCAGTACTTC.

This clonotype was seen more than once but under ten times. The chain employs TRBV4-1 and TRBJ2-7, with TRBD1 identical over 7 bases. CDR1 is MGHRA, CDR2 YSYEKL, per germline. With 0 bases clipped from V and 3 bases from J, the junction kept 8 bases outside the gene matches. The CDR3 contains 16 residues. The CDR3 spells CASSQEGMTGSYEQYF. The CDR3 nucleotides read TGCGCCAGCAGCCAAGAGGGAATGACAGGGAGCTACGAGCAGTACTTC.

A few counts support this clonotype. V and J are TRBV10-3 and TRBJ2-2; D may be TRBD1 or TRBD2 (5 bases each). Trimming took 11 bases from V and 0 from J, leaving 13 bases between them. The CDR3 length is 14 residues. Germline-derived CDR1 and CDR2 are ENHRY and SYGVKD. CDR3 DNA: TGTGCCGTAAACCGGGACGCGAACACCGGGGAGCTGTTTTTT. Translating gives CAVNRDANTGELFF.

The chain has TRBV24-1 and TRBJ1-1; no clear D gene. The V gene lost 3 bases and the J gene lost 6 bases, with 7 bases spanning the gap. This CDR3 has 12 amino acids. Germline V gene lookup returns CDR1 KGHDR and CDR2 SFDVKD. The CDR3 reads CATSDGVAEAFF. In nucleotides, the CDR3 is TGTGCCACCAGTGATGGGGTGGCTGAAGCTTTCTTT.

The rearrangement uses TRBV7-6 and TRBJ2-1; possibly TRBD2 for D (6 bases). The CDR3 totals 18 residues. CDR1 and CDR2 from the germline V gene are SGHVS and FNYEAQ. The V gene lost 2 bases and the J gene lost 0 bases, with 17 bases spanning the gap. The CDR3: CASSLLFAGRGSYNEQFF. The DNA for the CDR3 is TGTGCCAGCAGCTTACTATTCGCCGGGCGGGGCTCCTACAATGAGCAGTTCTTC.

The chain has TRBV7-9 and TRBJ2-1; 8 bases are a match to TRBD2. CDR1 is SEHNR, CDR2 FQNEAQ, per germline (reference sequence). The CDR3 extends over 11 amino acids. Trimming at V came to 4 bases and at J to 10 bases, leaving 0 bases not matched to a gene. The CDR3, as DNA: TGTGCCAGCAGCTCTAGCGGGGAGCAGTTCTTC. Translated, it gives CASSSSGEQFF.

The CDR3 region has the DNA TGTGCCAGCAGTGAACCACGAACAAGGGAAACGGCAGATACGCAGTATTTT. This encodes CASSEPRTRETADTQYF. The chain links TRBV2 to TRBJ2-3; unclear D gene. CDR1 SNHLY and CDR2 FYNNEI come from the germline V gene. This CDR3 has 17 residues. The V end lost 2 bases, the J end lost 4 bases, and 19 bases lay between the germline ends.